The source of this TCR beta chain is a study of T cell repertoires in cytomegalovirus infection. Study overall: HLA-B-restricted CMV epitopes that are well studied, plus recently identified HLA-C-restricted ones, were used by the study.

This CDR3 has 15 residues. Germline trimming cut 6 bases from V and 4 bases from J; bases unmatched to any gene: 7. Germline V gives CDR1 LGHNA, CDR2 YSLEER. TCRdb re-called the reads through MiXCR, storing one row per CDR3 protein. This table has 250,000 to 300,000 distinct CDR3 sequences, less than 25% appearing once. Of note for this clonotype: Antigen: not known.

Study-level points and caveats: Within the response measured ex vivo, HLA-C-restricted CMV-specific TCR beta clonotypes were dominant. Summed frequency of public TCR beta families distinguished CMV carriers with the relevant HLA.

This receptor was identified in a human donor in good health (CMV status not recorded). Some clones in this sample may be carry-over from other donors' samples. The chain is built from TRBV4-3 and TRBJ2-7; 12 bases match TRBD2. Here the sequenced sample was cultured PBMCs, taken from culture after CMV antigen stimulation. The CDR3 region is CASSGLAGIGYEQYF. In DNA, the CDR3 is TGCGCCAGCAGTGGACTAGCGGGAATAGGATACGAGCAGTACTTC.